This section outlines one T cell receptor beta chain sequence together with its context. Its antigen is not known. TCRdb's copy holds only in-frame clones and misses some; the assay was immunoSEQ multiplex PCR. The sample lists under 1,100,000 clones, 75% to 85% occurring once. This sample was taken from a study of shared clonotypes between healthy human individuals. Study results and limitations: A handful of donors showed sharing of around 5% of naive CD4 clonotypes.

This CDR3 spans 15 amino acids. Deletions cut 5 bases from V and 5 bases from J, with 15 bases between. Germline lookup yields CDR1 SGHTA and CDR2 FQGNSA. Free of recent acute infections or vaccinations, the donors were healthy HIV-negative adults. This chain joins TRBV7-2 and TRBJ2-2, with D maybe TRBD1 (6 bases). This clonotype was sampled from a man aged 18 to 30 in good health. Some clones in this sample may be carry-over from other donors' samples. The sample consisted of memory CD4+ T cells from PBMCs. Stated subset: CD45RA-negative fraction. CDR3 loop: CASSPTLGGTGELFF. The CDR3, as DNA: TGTGCCAGCAGCCCAACGTTAGGGGGAACCGGGGAGCTGTTTTTT.